This paragraph reports one T cell receptor beta chain. The antigen it binds to is not known. The sample holds no much larger clone one base away, and base qualities are not on file. Each collaborating institution followed its own protocols to collect whole blood in K2EDTA tubes. For TCRbeta analysis, collaborators shipped samples as frozen whole blood, isolated PBMCs, or DNA extracted from either of those sample types. The data belong to a study of blood T cell repertoires in COVID-19 (dated by TCRdb to about 2020). In terms of the full investigation: Samples from collaborators originated in the United States, Italy and Spain and spanned both the acute and convalescent phases of COVID-19. The material from the prospective study consisted of cDNA or gDNA derived from T cells, B-cell-depleted T cells, or PBMCs. A de-identified subject ID, COVID-19 status, age in years and sex were almost always included in the sample metadata. The samples were drawn from the first 160 participants of the ongoing ImmuneRACE study and from 950 to 1,500 subjects provided by 6 global collaborators. HLA class I and class II types, where available, came from metadata supplied by the sample provider rather than from assay-based typing. The repertoires were released in a freely available public database meant as a resource for research on the immune response to SARS-CoV-2. Subjects who had been exposed to COVID-19, were actively infected with it, or had recovered from it provided the deeply sampled blood TCRbeta repertoires that made up the dataset. Beyond this particular receptor, the publication reports: The amount of clinical and demographic metadata varied by source and participant and was provided uncurated.

V lost 5 bases and J lost 5 bases, and the count of bases not matched to a germline gene is 7. Per the germline V gene, ENHRY is the CDR1 and SYGVKD is the CDR2. Inclusive of the bounding cysteine and phenylalanine, the CDR3 is 14 residues long. The entry retains the CDR3 DNA only, 42 bases that are in frame from base 1. TCRbeta CDR3 regions were amplified from genomic DNA by means of the immunoSEQ Assay, a bias-controlled multiplex PCR. In the original analysis: Nucleated cell counts per sample were estimated from amplification of reference gene primers within the assay. Sequence reads were collapsed and filtered to measure the absolute abundance of every unique TCRbeta CDR3 rearrangement. For each sample, productive Simpson clonality was calculated as the square root of Simpson's diversity index over productive rearrangements. TCRdb provides this immuneACCESS table in a form limited to in-frame rearrangements. Some clones are lacking; in checked studies, under half of them reflect an unresolved V gene, and why the rest are absent is not known. V and J calls and clone size follow that table, whereas D and trimming were derived from the DNA. The sample contains tens of thousands of clones, roughly 80% of them found a single time. Around 4.4% of the sample rests with the top ten.

The clonotype comes from a woman aged 60-75 years with acute or convalescent COVID-19. What was sequenced was peripheral blood. Rearrangement joined TRBV10-3 to TRBJ1-1, with TRBD1 identical over 8 junction bases. The CDR3: CAISNQGAGTEAFF. The nucleotide sequence reads as follows: TGTGCCATCAGTAACCAGGGGGCGGGAACTGAAGCTTTCTTT.